This T cell receptor (beta chain) was recorded in a study of CD8 T cells in Susac syndrome. With random hexamers, roughly 0.5 to 1 ug RNA was reverse transcribed. Each CDR3 protein is one row after TCRdb ran MiXCR on the immunoSEQ multiplex PCR reads. The sample consists of over 150,000 distinct CDR3 sequences, around 94% of them appearing once. Turning to this clonotype: Its antigen is not known.

General study points: Clonal expansion was missing from Susac syndrome CD4+ T cell repertoires.

Per the germline V gene, CDR1 is LGHDT and CDR2 is YNNKEL (reference sequence). The CDR3 is made up of 14 amino acids. V dropped 3 bases and J dropped 6 bases, with 15 bases sitting between them. Sequences were obtained from CD4+ T cells from PBMCs. The chain combines TRBV3-1 with TRBJ2-7; perhaps TRBD1 as D (7 bases). The receptor was isolated from a human donor with Susac syndrome. Written as DNA, the CDR3 is TGTGCCAGCAGCCACAGACAGGGTAGCGGCGAGCAGTACTTC. This sequence encodes CASSHRQGSGEQYF.